A selection of T cell receptor beta chains follows, all from one sample in a study of STAT3 mutations in large granular lymphocyte leukemia. Using immunoSEQ multiplex PCR, the repertoire was profiled, and TCRdb retains in-frame clones only, with some absent. The data hold roughly 3,500 clones, with roughly 43% observed a single time. Sequenced sample: peripheral blood mononuclear cells. These receptors were taken from a man aged 50-59 years with T-cell large granular lymphocyte leukemia. Some clones in this sample may be carry-over from other donors' samples. CDR3s include the opening cysteine and the closing phenylalanine or tryptophan. The D gene is left open where the match is weak. Size is omitted from some rows. Given values are once, few, many or a class for expanded clones.

V	D	J	size	CDR3	DNA
TRBV5-1	TRBD1	TRBJ2-5	.	CASSPGTGTGETQYF	TGCGCCAGCAGCCCCGGGACAGGGACGGGAGAGACCCAGTACTTC
TRBV15	TRBD2	TRBJ2-7	.	CATSGAGAWEQYF	TGTGCCACCAGCGGAGCGGGAGCTTGGGAGCAGTACTTC
TRBV7-6	TRBD2	TRBJ2-1	few	CASSFSGRRAEQFF	TGTGCCAGCAGCTTTAGCGGGAGGAGGGCTGAGCAGTTCTTC
TRBV25-1	.	TRBJ2-2	few	CASSGSGIGELFF	TGTGCCAGCAGTGGGTCAGGCATCGGGGAGCTGTTTTTT
TRBV7-9	.	TRBJ2-7	.	CASSPPSSYEQYF	TGTGCCAGCAGCCCCCCGAGCTCCTACGAGCAGTACTTC
TRBV7-8	.	TRBJ2-7	.	CASSPIRGEYYEQYF	TGTGCCAGCAGCCCCATTCGGGGAGAGTACTACGAGCAGTACTTC
TRBV5-1	.	TRBJ2-7	.	CASSPGQSYEQYF	TGCGCCAGCAGCCCCGGACAGTCCTACGAGCAGTACTTC
TRBV5-1	TRBD1	TRBJ2-7	.	CASSSGQSVLYEQYF	TGCGCCAGCAGCTCGGGACAGTCGGTTTTGTACGAGCAGTACTTC
TRBV29-1	.	TRBJ2-7	few	CSPRTHERPYEQYF	TGCAGCCCCAGGACACACGAAAGACCCTACGAGCAGTACTTC
TRBV5-1	TRBD1	TRBJ1-2	.	CASSPEGAGGYTF	TGCGCCAGCAGCCCGGAGGGGGCAGGGGGCTACACCTTC
TRBV18	.	TRBJ2-1	few	CASSPEAGSGEQFF	TGTGCCAGCTCACCAGAGGCAGGGTCCGGTGAGCAGTTCTTC
TRBV18	.	TRBJ2-7	.	CASSPPGAAVRYEQYF	TGTGCCAGCTCACCACCCGGGGCCGCTGTGCGATACGAGCAGTACTTC
TRBV5-1	.	TRBJ1-2	once	CASSPNPRGNGYTF	TGCGCCAGCAGCCCAAACCCCCGGGGGAATGGCTACACCTTC
TRBV7-9	.	TRBJ2-1	.	CASSPGQTYNEQFF	TGTGCCAGCAGCCCCGGGCAGACCTACAATGAGCAGTTCTTC
TRBV5-6	.	TRBJ2-7	.	CASSYGLSYEQYF	TGTGCCAGCAGCTATGGACTGTCCTACGAGCAGTACTTC
TRBV27	.	TRBJ1-6	medium-sized	CASGNSPLHF	TGTGCCAGCGGGAATTCACCCCTCCACTTT
TRBV6-5	.	TRBJ2-1	medium-sized	CASSREQDIDEQFF	TGTGCCAGCAGTCGCGAACAGGATATCGATGAGCAGTTCTTC
TRBV6-5	.	TRBJ1-5	.	CASSYDGDGPQHF	TGTGCCAGCAGTTACGACGGGGATGGGCCCCAGCATTTT
TRBV29-1	TRBD1	TRBJ2-5	.	CSTRDSLLETQYF	TGCAGCACCCGGGACAGCCTTTTAGAGACCCAGTACTTC